Presented here are 11 T cell receptor beta chains from one specimen sequenced in a study of neurological immune-mediated disorders. TCRdb redid the calling of the 5' RACE reads with MiXCR, one entry per CDR3 protein. The repertoire holds some 50,000 distinct CDR3 sequences, about 25% seen once, with 20% to 25% in the top ten. The specimen was PBMCs. The receptors here all came from a woman aged 70-85 years in good health.

Many counts were recorded for this clonotype. The V and J genes are TRBV5-1 and TRBJ2-3; TRBD2 might be the D (5 bases). V lost 5 bases and J 3 bases, leaving 13 bases between the germline ends. Germline CDR1 SGHRS, CDR2 YFSETQ. This CDR3 region has 14 residues. As DNA, the CDR3 is TGCGCCAGCAGAATCCCAGCGGATACAGATACGCAGTATTTT. Amino acid sequence: CASRIPADTDTQYF.

In this sample, this clonotype turned up many times. This sequence joins TRBV18 and TRBJ2-6; possible D gene TRBD2, 6 bases. Germline V gene data show CDR1 as KGHSH and CDR2 as LQKENI. The CDR3 contains 17 residues. V lost 6 bases and J 0 bases, leaving 15 bases between the germline ends. The CDR3 DNA sequence: TGTGCCAGCTCCCGGGGGACCATTTCCTCTGGGGCCAACGTCCTGACTTTC. Residues: CASSRGTISSGANVLTF.

This clonotype showed up many times. The chain carries TRBV28 and TRBJ2-7, with D uncertain. Trimming pared 6 bases from V and 1 base from J, leaving 19 bases between. This CDR3 region has 16 residues. Germline CDR1 MDHEN, CDR2 SYDVKM. In DNA, the CDR3 is TGTGCCAGCAGCCCGGACGAGGTCGGCTCATCCTACGAGCAGTACTTC. Amino acids: CASSPDEVGSSYEQYF. Using reference TRBV28 and TRBJ2-7 for the parts outside the CDR3, the full variable domain is DVKVTQSSRYLVKRTGEKVFLECVQDMDHENMFWYRQDPGLGLRLIYFSYDVKMKEKGDIPEGYSVSREKKERFSLILESASTNQTSMYLCASSPDEVGSSYEQYFGPGTRLTVT.

This clonotype was recorded many times. The chain joins TRBV6-5 to TRBJ2-5, with 7 bases aligning to TRBD2. The germline V gene has CDR1 MNHEY and CDR2 SVGAGI. This CDR3 comprises 13 residues. Unmatched junction bases numbered 4, after V lost 2 bases and J lost 7 bases. The CDR3 protein is CASSYPGGRTQYF. CDR3 sequence (DNA): TGTGCCAGCAGTTACCCGGGGGGTCGGACCCAGTACTTC.

At least ten counts were recorded for this clonotype. This rearrangement joins TRBV5-5 to TRBJ2-7, with TRBD2 identical over 12 bases. V dropped 3 bases and J dropped 7; count of bases not matched to a gene: 14. This CDR3 comprises 17 residues. CDR1 SGHKS and CDR2 YYEKEE come from the germline V gene (reference sequence). The CDR3 loop reads CASSSGPAILAGGEQYF. In DNA, the CDR3 is TGTGCCAGCAGCTCCGGACCCGCGATTCTAGCGGGAGGGGAGCAGTACTTC.

V and J are TRBV5-1 and TRBJ2-3; D not resolved. The length of the CDR3 is 14 residues. The V gene lost 0 bases and the J gene lost 2 bases, with 7 bases spanning the gap. Germline V gene sequence: CDR1 SGHRS, CDR2 YFSETQ. Here the CDR3 DNA reads TGCGCCAGCAGCTTGGCCGATTTCACAGATACGCAGTATTTT. Translated, it gives CASSLADFTDTQYF.

The chain employs TRBV4-3 and TRBJ1-2; D possibly corresponds to TRBD1 (5 bases). This CDR3 is 14 amino acids long. CDR1 and CDR2 from the germline V gene are LGHNA and YSLEER. Deletions cut 0 bases from V and 4 bases from J, with 9 bases between. In DNA form, the CDR3 reads TGCGCCAGCAGCCAAGAATGGGGCGGCTATGGCTACACCTTC. It is translated as CASSQEWGGYGYTF.

This clonotype has at least ten counts. CDR3 sequence reads: CASTLAGIDTDTQYF. The CDR3 nucleotides read TGTGCCAGCACCTTAGCGGGGATCGACACAGATACGCAGTATTTT. The V gene is TRBV3-1, the J gene TRBJ2-3; 8 positions agree with TRBD2. The V segment lost 7 bases and the J segment 2 bases; nucleotides outside the gene matches: 8. The CDR3 runs 15 residues. CDR1 is LGHDT, CDR2 YNNKEL, per germline (reference sequence).

In this sample, this clonotype turned up many times. J is TRBJ2-1 and V is TRBV27, with a possible D match to TRBD2 (5 bases). The germline gives CDR1 MNHEY, CDR2 SMNVEV (reference sequence). The germline V and J ends were trimmed by 7 bases and 0 bases, with 10 bases remaining between them. CDR3 length: 14 amino acids. The CDR3 nucleotides read TGTGCCAGCACTAAGCGGAACTCCTACAATGAGCAGTTCTTC. Protein product: CASTKRNSYNEQFF.

Ten or more counts support this clonotype. The rearrangement joins TRBV28 to TRBJ2-3; D could derive from TRBD1 or TRBD2 (6 bases each). This CDR3 is built from 16 residues. Per the germline V gene, CDR1 is MDHEN and CDR2 is SYDVKM. The V end was cut by 9 bases, the J end by 0 bases, with 19 bases between. CDR3 residues: CASSSAGHVSTDTQYF. Here the CDR3 DNA reads TGTGCCAGTTCAAGTGCGGGACACGTTAGCACAGATACGCAGTATTTT.

This clonotype was found many times. This chain links TRBV6-5 with TRBJ2-7; 8 bases are shared with TRBD1. Trimming cost V 2 bases and J 2 bases; bases outside gene matches: 5. Germline-derived CDR1 and CDR2 are MNHEY and SVGAGI. The CDR3 contains 15 residues. The CDR3 reads CASSYRGQGTYEQYF. The CDR3 DNA reads as TGTGCCAGCAGTTACCGTGGACAGGGAACCTACGAGCAGTACTTC.